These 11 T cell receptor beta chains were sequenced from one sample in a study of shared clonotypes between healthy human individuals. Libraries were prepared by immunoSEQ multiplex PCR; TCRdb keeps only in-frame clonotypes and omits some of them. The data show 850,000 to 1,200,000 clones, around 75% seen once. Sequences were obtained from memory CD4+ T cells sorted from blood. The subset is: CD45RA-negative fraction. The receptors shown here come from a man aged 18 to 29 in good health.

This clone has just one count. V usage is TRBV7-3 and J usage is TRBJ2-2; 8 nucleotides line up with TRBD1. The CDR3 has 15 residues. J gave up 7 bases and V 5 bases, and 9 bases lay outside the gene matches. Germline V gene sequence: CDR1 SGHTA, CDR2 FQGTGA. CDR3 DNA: TGTGCCAGCAGCCCGACGACAGGGGCCTACGGGGAGCTGTTTTTT. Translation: CASSPTTGAYGELFF.

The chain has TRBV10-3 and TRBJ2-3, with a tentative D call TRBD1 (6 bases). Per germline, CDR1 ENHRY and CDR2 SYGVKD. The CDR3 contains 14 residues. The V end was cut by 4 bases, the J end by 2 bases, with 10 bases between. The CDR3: CAISGGQTTDTQYF. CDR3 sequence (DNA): TGTGCCATCAGTGGAGGACAGACCACAGATACGCAGTATTTT.

The CDR3: CASRGDKAYGYTF. CDR3 bases: TGTGCCAGCAGGGGAGACAAAGCCTATGGCTACACCTTC. The V call is TRBV2, the J call TRBJ1-2, with unresolved D. The CDR3 is made up of 13 amino acids. The germline CDR1 and CDR2 sequences are SNHLY and FYNNEI. Trimming took off 6 bases at V and 4 bases at J, with 12 bases between the two ends.

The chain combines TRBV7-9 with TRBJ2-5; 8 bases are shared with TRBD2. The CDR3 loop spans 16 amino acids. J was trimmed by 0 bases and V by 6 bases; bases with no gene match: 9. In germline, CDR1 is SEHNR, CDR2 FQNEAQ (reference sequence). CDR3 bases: TGTGCCAGCAGGAAAACTAGCGGAACTCACCAAGAGACCCAGTACTTC. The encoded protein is CASRKTSGTHQETQYF.

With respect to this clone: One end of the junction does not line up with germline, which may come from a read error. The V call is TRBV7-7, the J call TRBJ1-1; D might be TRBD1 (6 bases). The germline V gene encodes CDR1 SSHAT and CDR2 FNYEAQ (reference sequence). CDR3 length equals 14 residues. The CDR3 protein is CASTPLRGSGEAFF. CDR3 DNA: TGTGCTAGCACCCCGTTGAGGGGGTCAGGGGAAGCTTTCTTT.

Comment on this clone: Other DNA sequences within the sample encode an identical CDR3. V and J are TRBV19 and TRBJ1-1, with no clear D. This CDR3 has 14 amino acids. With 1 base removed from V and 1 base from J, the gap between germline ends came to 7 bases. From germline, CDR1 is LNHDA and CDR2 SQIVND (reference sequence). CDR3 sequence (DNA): TGTGCCAGTAGTATAGGAAGGCAGAACACTGAAGCTTTCTTT. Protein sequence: CASSIGRQNTEAFF.

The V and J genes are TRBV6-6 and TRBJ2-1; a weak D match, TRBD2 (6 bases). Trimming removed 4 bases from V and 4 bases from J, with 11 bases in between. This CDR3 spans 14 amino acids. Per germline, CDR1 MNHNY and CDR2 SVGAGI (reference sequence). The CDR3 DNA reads TGTGCCAGCAGTTTCGGGGGAGATTACAATGAGCAGTTCTTC. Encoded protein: CASSFGGDYNEQFF.

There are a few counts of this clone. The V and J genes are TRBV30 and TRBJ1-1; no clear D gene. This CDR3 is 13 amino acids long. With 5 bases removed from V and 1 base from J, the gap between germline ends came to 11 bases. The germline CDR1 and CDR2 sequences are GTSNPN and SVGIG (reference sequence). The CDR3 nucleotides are TGTGCCTGGTCCAAGGAATCGAACACTGAAGCTTTCTTT. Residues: CAWSKESNTEAFF. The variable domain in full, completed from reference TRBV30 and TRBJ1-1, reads SQTIHQWPATLVQPVGSPLSLECTVEGTSNPNLYWYRQAAGRGLQLLFYSVGIGQISSEVPQNLSASRPQDRQFILSSKKLLLSDSGFYLCAWSKESNTEAFFGQGTRLTVV.

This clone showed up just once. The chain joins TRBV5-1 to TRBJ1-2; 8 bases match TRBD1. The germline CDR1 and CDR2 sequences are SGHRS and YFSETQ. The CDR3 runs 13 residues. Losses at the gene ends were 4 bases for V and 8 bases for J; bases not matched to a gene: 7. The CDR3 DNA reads TGCGCCAGCAGCCCCCAGGGGGCCGTGGGCTACACCTTC. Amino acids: CASSPQGAVGYTF.

CDR3 sequence reads: CASSLEWVGGETQYF. CDR3 DNA: TGTGCCAGCAGCTTAGAGTGGGTGGGGGGAGAGACCCAGTACTTC. The chain has TRBV11-2 and TRBJ2-5; possibly TRBD2 for D (6 bases). The CDR3 has 15 residues. Germline V CDR1 and CDR2: SGHAT, FQNNGV. The V end lost 0 bases, the J end lost 4 bases, and 12 bases lay between the germline ends.

The CDR3 region has the DNA TGTGCCAGTAGCACACCGGGACAGGGATTCTACGAGCAGTACTTC. Amino acid sequence: CASSTPGQGFYEQYF. This chain joins TRBV19 and TRBJ2-7, with 9 bases matching TRBD1. Trimming cost V 6 bases and J 3 bases; bases outside gene matches: 9. The CDR3 consists of 15 residues. Germline CDR1 reads LNHDA; CDR2 reads SQIVND (reference sequence). The entire variable domain, with the rest obtained from reference TRBV19 and TRBJ2-7, is as follows: DGGITQSPKYLFRKEGQNVTLSCEQNLNHDAMYWYRQDPGQGLRLIYYSQIVNDFQKGDIAEGYSVSREKKESFPLTVTSAQKNPTAFYLCASSTPGQGFYEQYFGPGTRLTVT.